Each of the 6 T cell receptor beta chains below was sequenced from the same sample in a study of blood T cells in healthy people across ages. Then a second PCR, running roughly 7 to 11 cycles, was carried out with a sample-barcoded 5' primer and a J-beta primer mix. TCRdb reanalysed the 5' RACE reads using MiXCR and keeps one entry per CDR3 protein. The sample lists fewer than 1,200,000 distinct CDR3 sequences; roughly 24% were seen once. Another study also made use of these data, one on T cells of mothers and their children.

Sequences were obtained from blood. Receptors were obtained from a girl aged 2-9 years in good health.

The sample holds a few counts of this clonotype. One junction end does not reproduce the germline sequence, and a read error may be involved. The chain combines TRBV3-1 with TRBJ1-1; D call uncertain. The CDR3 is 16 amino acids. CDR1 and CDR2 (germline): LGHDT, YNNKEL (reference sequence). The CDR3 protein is CASSQYKQPTGLEVFF. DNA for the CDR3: TGTGCCAGCAGCCAATACAAACAGCCCACGGGCCTCGAAGTTTTCTTT.

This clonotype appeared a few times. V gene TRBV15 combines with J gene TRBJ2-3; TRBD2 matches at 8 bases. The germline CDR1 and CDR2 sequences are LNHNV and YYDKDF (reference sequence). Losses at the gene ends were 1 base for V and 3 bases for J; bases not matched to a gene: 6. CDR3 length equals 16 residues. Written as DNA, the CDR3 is TGTGCCACCAGCAGAGTGTCAGGCGGGGGGACAGATACGCAGTATTTT. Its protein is CATSRVSGGGTDTQYF.

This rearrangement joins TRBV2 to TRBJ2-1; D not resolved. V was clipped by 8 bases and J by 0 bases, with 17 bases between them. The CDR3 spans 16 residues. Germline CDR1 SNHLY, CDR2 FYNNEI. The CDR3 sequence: CASLSSGVSSYNEQFF. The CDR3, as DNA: TGTGCCAGCCTTTCCTCAGGAGTTAGCTCCTACAATGAGCAGTTCTTC.

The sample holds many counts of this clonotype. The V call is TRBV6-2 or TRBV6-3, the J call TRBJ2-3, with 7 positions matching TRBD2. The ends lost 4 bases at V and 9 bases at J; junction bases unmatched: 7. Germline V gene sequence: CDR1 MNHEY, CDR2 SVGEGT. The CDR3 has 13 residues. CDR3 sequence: CASSSTGLSTQYF. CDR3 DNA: TGTGCCAGCAGTTCCACGGGACTATCAACGCAGTATTTT.

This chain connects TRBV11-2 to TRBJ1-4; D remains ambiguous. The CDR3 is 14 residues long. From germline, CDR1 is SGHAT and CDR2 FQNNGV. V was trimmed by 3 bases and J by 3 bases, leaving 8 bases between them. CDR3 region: CASSLGRANEKLFF. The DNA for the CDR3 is TGTGCCAGCAGCTTGGGAAGGGCTAATGAAAAACTGTTTTTT.

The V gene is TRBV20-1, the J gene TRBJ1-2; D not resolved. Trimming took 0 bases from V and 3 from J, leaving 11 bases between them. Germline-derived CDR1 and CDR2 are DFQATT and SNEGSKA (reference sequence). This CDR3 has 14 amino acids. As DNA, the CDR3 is TGCAGTGCTAGAGATCGTCCAGGTTACTATGGCTACACCTTC. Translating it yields CSARDRPGYYGYTF.